Below are 22 T cell receptor beta chains sequenced from a single sample in a study of blood T cells in healthy people across ages. With a J-beta primer mix and a sample-barcoded 5' primer, a second PCR ran about 7 to 12 cycles. TCRdb re-analysed the 5' RACE reads in MiXCR, keeping a single row per CDR3 protein. The sample includes 500,000 to 700,000 distinct CDR3 sequences, 25% to 35% of them seen just once. Sequencing was carried out using blood. Receptors were obtained from a woman of 80 years or more in good health.

About this clonotype: At one of its ends the junction is not consistent with the germline gene, which may arise from a read error. The CDR3: CANSLIGRTGGRTDTQYF. CDR3 sequence (DNA): TGTGCCAACAGCTTAATAGGCCGGACAGGCGGGCGGACAGATACGCAGTATTTT. This sequence joins TRBV7-3 and TRBJ2-3; 7 positions agree with TRBD1. The CDR3 is 18 amino acids. CDR1 is SGHTA and CDR2 is FQGTGA in the germline V gene.

The rearrangement uses TRBV20-1 and TRBJ2-7, with 7 bases that match TRBD2. V lost 3 bases to trimming and J lost 2 bases; unmatched junction nucleotides: 10. Germline V gene sequence: CDR1 DFQATT, CDR2 SNEGSKA (reference sequence). The CDR3 extends over 15 amino acids. The CDR3 is CSARGGRERPYEQYF. In DNA, the CDR3 is TGCAGTGCTAGGGGGGGGAGGGAGCGGCCCTACGAGCAGTACTTC.

This clonotype has only a few counts. The chain uses TRBV20-1 and TRBJ2-5; D unresolved. The CDR3 has 14 amino acids. Trimming took 6 bases from V and 5 from J, leaving 19 bases between them. Germline V lookup: CDR1 DFQATT, CDR2 SNEGSKA (reference sequence). The DNA for the CDR3 is TGCAGTGCCACCCTCGAGCCCCGCCGGGAGACCCAGTACTTC. It specifies CSATLEPRRETQYF.

This clonotype was counted ten times or more. The V gene is TRBV20-1, the J gene TRBJ2-5; D is undetermined. Germline-derived CDR1 and CDR2 are DFQATT and SNEGSKA (reference sequence). The CDR3 totals 11 residues. V was cut by 0 bases and J by 5 bases, with 4 bases left in between. CDR3 sequence (DNA): TGCAGTGCTAGAGAGGAGGAGACCCAGTACTTC. As protein: CSAREEETQYF.

In this sample, this clonotype turned up many times. V is TRBV21-1 and J is TRBJ2-5; the table's D call TRBD1 went unverified against the DNA. TRBV21-1 is described as a pseudogene. The length of the CDR3 is 17 residues. CDR3 residues: CASRSVTGQGGGETQYF. DNA for the CDR3: TGTGCCAGCAGGTCTGTAACGGGACAGGGTGGTGGAGAGACCCAGTACTTC.

This clonotype has just a few counts. The chain combines TRBV2 with TRBJ2-3; D may be TRBD2 (8 bases). V was clipped by 8 bases and J by 0 bases, with 18 bases between them. CDR3 length: 16 residues. Germline CDR1 and CDR2: SNHLY and FYNNEI. CDR3 residues: CASSDGRGRSTDTQYF. CDR3 sequence (DNA): TGTGCCAGCTCGGACGGGAGGGGGCGAAGCACAGATACGCAGTATTTT.

This clonotype is a singleton in its sample. V is TRBV7-2 and J is TRBJ2-1; 11 positions match TRBD2. The germline V gene has CDR1 SGHTA and CDR2 FQGNSA. After removal of 9 bases from V and 13 bases from J, the junction contained 14 bases not matched to a gene. The CDR3 runs 14 residues. CDR3 amino acids: CASSTTSGGETQFF. The DNA for the CDR3 is TGTGCCAGTAGCACCACTAGCGGGGGAGAGACCCAGTTCTTC.

V and J are TRBV20-1 and TRBJ2-3; 9 nucleotides line up with TRBD1. The CDR3 has 18 residues. Germline V gene data show CDR1 as DFQATT and CDR2 as SNEGSKA (reference sequence). The V gene end was trimmed by 1 base and the J gene end by 5 bases; junction bases not matched to a gene: 16. The CDR3 nucleotides read TGCAGTGCTAGAGGAGCCCGGAGGAAACAGGGGGCGGGAGATACGCAGTATTTT. Its protein is CSARGARRKQGAGDTQYF.

In its sample, this clonotype was seen many times. The chain has TRBV29-1 and TRBJ2-5; D remains ambiguous. This CDR3 is 10 amino acids long. Germline V gene sequence: CDR1 SQVTM, CDR2 ANQGSEA. The V gene lost 4 bases and the J gene lost 3 bases, with 3 bases spanning the gap. CDR3 coding DNA: TGCAGCGTTGGGGAAGAGACCCAGTACTTC. Its translation is CSVGEETQYF.

This clonotype was observed a handful of times. A clone one base away is much larger, so this may be a read error. V gene TRBV5-1 combines with J gene TRBJ2-5, with D possibly being TRBD1 (6 bases). Germline assignment: CDR1 SGHRS and CDR2 YFSETQ. The V gene lost 3 bases and the J gene lost 3 bases, with 12 bases spanning the gap. The CDR3 consists of 14 residues. DNA for the CDR3: TGCGCCAGCAGCTGGGCCACAGGGAAAGAGACCCAGTACTTC. Protein: CASSWATGKETQYF.

This clonotype was seen at least ten times. The chain uses TRBV5-1 and TRBJ2-1, with D possibly being TRBD1 (6 bases). Germline V gives CDR1 SGHRS, CDR2 YFSETQ. This CDR3 comprises 15 residues. V was cut by 0 bases and J by 8 bases, with 15 bases left in between. The CDR3 DNA reads as TGCGCCAGCAGCTTGGGACAGGTACTTATCGATGAGCAGTTCTTC. This encodes CASSLGQVLIDEQFF.

This clonotype showed up just a few times. The rearrangement links TRBV9 to TRBJ1-6, with D uncertain. Looked up from germline, CDR1 is SGDLS and CDR2 is YYNGEE. The CDR3 loop spans 12 amino acids. Trimming cost V 4 bases and J 9 bases, with 8 bases left between them. This chain's CDR3 is CASSSNVSPLHF. CDR3 DNA: TGTGCCAGCAGCTCAAATGTTTCACCCCTCCACTTT. Looking up the rest from reference TRBV9 and TRBJ1-6 gives the full variable domain: DSGVTQTPKHLITATGQRVTLRCSPRSGDLSVYWYQQSLDQGLQFLIQYYNGEERAKGNILERFSAQQFPDLHSELNLSSLELGDSALYFCASSSNVSPLHFGNGTRLTVT.

The table lists this clonotype with many counts. This chain joins TRBV12-5 and TRBJ2-7, with a tentative D call TRBD1 (5 bases). Germline CDR1 LGHNT, CDR2 FRNRAP. V gave up 1 base and J gave up 0 bases, with 10 bases separating them. The CDR3 consists of 15 residues. CDR3 nucleotides: TGTGCTAGTGGTTTGGGGCAGGGTAGCTCCTACGAGCAGTACTTC. Translating it yields CASGLGQGSSYEQYF.

This clonotype was recorded many times. This chain connects TRBV7-9 to TRBJ2-5; tentatively, D is TRBD2 (5 bases). Germline V gives CDR1 SEHNR, CDR2 FQNEAQ (reference sequence). CDR3 length: 16 amino acids. V dropped 4 bases and J dropped 1 base, with 16 bases sitting between them. CDR3 nucleotide sequence: TGTGCCAGCAGCTGGCCAGTGGGTCGGGGCCAAGAGACCCAGTACTTC. This sequence encodes CASSWPVGRGQETQYF.

Notes on this clonotype: A read error may explain this, as a much larger clone is one base away. This sequence joins TRBV5-6 and TRBJ2-1; D is uncertain. CDR1 and CDR2 (germline): SGHDT, YYEEEE. This CDR3 has 15 residues. Written as DNA, the CDR3 is TGTGCCGGCAGCTTGAATGTGCGAGCGTACAATGAGCAGTTCTTC. Protein: CAGSLNVRAYNEQFF.

This sequence joins TRBV2 and TRBJ2-1, with 10 nucleotides matching TRBD2. The CDR3 has 17 residues. CDR1 is SNHLY and CDR2 is FYNNEI in the germline V gene. Germline trimming cut 6 bases from V and 0 bases from J; bases unmatched to any gene: 8. CDR3 DNA sequence: TGTGCCAGCAGCCATAGCGGGGGGCTAAGCTCCTACAATGAGCAGTTCTTC. Translated, it gives CASSHSGGLSSYNEQFF.

This clonotype was detected ten times or more. V and J are TRBV7-6 and TRBJ2-1; D is unclear. This CDR3 comprises 13 residues. V was clipped by 1 base and J by 3 bases, with 4 bases between them. Germline assignment: CDR1 SGHVS and CDR2 FNYEAQ. CDR3 amino acids: CASSLGDYNEQFF. The CDR3 DNA is TGTGCCAGCAGCTTAGGGGACTACAATGAGCAGTTCTTC.

This clonotype was counted at least ten times. J is TRBJ2-7 and V is TRBV7-3; D call uncertain. Trimming took off 5 bases at V and 0 bases at J, with 20 bases between the two ends. Per germline, CDR1 SGHTA and CDR2 FQGTGA. The CDR3 totals 17 residues. CDR3 loop: CASSPGRPNQYSYEQYF. The CDR3 coding sequence is TGTGCCAGCAGCCCCGGAAGACCGAACCAATACTCCTACGAGCAGTACTTC. Filled out from reference TRBV7-3 and TRBJ2-7, the complete variable domain reads GAGVSQTPSNKVTEKGKYVELRCDPISGHTALYWYRQSLGQGPEFLIYFQGTGAADDSGLPNDRFFAVRPEGSVSTLKIQRTERGDSAVYLCASSPGRPNQYSYEQYFGPGTRLTVT.

Remarks on this clonotype: A much larger clone differs from this one at a single base, so this may be a read error. The J gene is TRBJ1-2, the V gene TRBV10-3, with D possibly matching TRBD1 (6 bases). Germline V CDR1 and CDR2: ENHRY, SYGVKD. Deletions cut 8 bases from V and 1 base from J, with 11 bases between. This CDR3 has 13 residues. For the CDR3, the DNA is TGTGCCATCGAAAAGGACAGTAACTATGGCTACACCTTC. Its protein product is CAIEKDSNYGYTF.

This clonotype has at least ten counts. The chain is built from TRBV5-5 and TRBJ1-1; D is unclear. The CDR3 consists of 15 residues. Trimming cost V 6 bases and J 1 base, with 16 bases left between them. CDR1 is SGHKS, CDR2 YYEKEE, per germline (reference sequence). The CDR3 nucleotides read TGTGCCAGCACCACCCCGGCCAGAGGGAACACTGAAGCTTTCTTT. Translated: CASTTPARGNTEAFF. Drawing the rest from reference TRBV5-5 and TRBJ1-1, the complete variable domain is DAGVTQSPTHLIKTRGQQVTLRCSPISGHKSVSWYQQVLGQGPQFIFQYYEKEERGRGNFPDRFSARQFPNYSSELNVNALLLGDSALYLCASTTPARGNTEAFFGQGTRLTVV.

This sequence joins TRBV12-3 or TRBV12-4 and TRBJ2-7, with D uncertain. CDR3 size: 17 residues. V lost 3 bases to trimming and J lost 2 bases, with 20 bases between them. Here the CDR3 DNA reads TGTGCCAGCAGTTTTAATCCCGTGCGGCCGTCGCCCTACGAGCAGTACTTC. As protein: CASSFNPVRPSPYEQYF.

This clonotype was detected only a few times. This clone may be a read error of a much larger clone one base away. The chain couples TRBV20-1 to TRBJ2-1, with 7 bases that match TRBD1. This CDR3 region has 11 residues. J lost 15 bases, V lost 5 bases, and 10 bases had no gene match. From germline, CDR1 is DFQATT and CDR2 SNEGSKA (reference sequence). The DNA of the CDR3 is TGCAGTGCTGGGTTGTCAGGGGGTGGGTTCTTC. The encoded protein is CSAGLSGGGFF.